This is a list of T cell receptor beta chains from one sample in a study of CD8 T cells in Susac syndrome. TCRdb re-called the immunoSEQ multiplex PCR reads with MiXCR, one entry per CDR3 protein. In the table there are around 200,000 distinct CDR3 sequences, approximately 95% of which are singletons. Source material: CD8+ T cells from PBMCs. The receptors were sampled from a human donor with Susac syndrome. CDR3s include the opening cysteine and the closing phenylalanine or tryptophan. The D gene is left open where the match is weak. Clone size is stated in some rows and not others, as once, few, many or a class when expanded.

D | size | J | V | CDR3 | DNA
NA | NA | TRBJ2-7 | TRBV9 | CASSVGFEYEQYF | TGTGCCAGCAGCGTAGGTTTCGAATACGAGCAGTACTTC
TRBD1 | NA | TRBJ1-5 | TRBV15 | CATSRTDRGSNQPQHF | TGTGCCACCAGCAGAACCGACAGGGGTAGCAATCAGCCCCAGCATTTT
NA | NA | TRBJ1-1 | TRBV4-1 | CASSQDISPWERVNTEAFF | TGCGCCAGCAGCCAAGATATATCCCCTTGGGAGAGGGTGAACACTGAAGCTTTCTTT
TRBD2 | NA | TRBJ2-1 | TRBV29-1 | CSVEGTSGSYNEQFF | TGCAGCGTTGAAGGGACTAGCGGCTCCTACAATGAGCAGTTCTTC
NA | NA | TRBJ1-5 | TRBV20-1 | CSARERTSRVQPQHF | TGCAGTGCTAGAGAAAGGACAAGTCGCGTTCAGCCCCAGCATTTT
NA | NA | TRBJ2-1 | TRBV7-9 | CASSLPIASSYNEQFF | TGTGCCAGCAGCTTACCAATAGCGAGCTCCTACAATGAGCAGTTCTTC
NA | NA | TRBJ1-5 | TRBV28 | CASSINQPQHF | TGTGCCAGCAGTATTAATCAGCCCCAGCATTTT
NA | NA | TRBJ1-6 | TRBV13 | CASSLDYYNSPLHF | TGTGCCAGCAGCTTAGACTATTATAATTCACCCCTCCACTTT
NA | NA | TRBJ2-7 | TRBV5-6 | CASSQDGASYEQYF | TGTGCCAGCAGTCAAGACGGGGCCTCCTACGAGCAGTACTTC
TRBD2 | NA | TRBJ2-1 | TRBV3-1 | CASSQWLAGGPGNEQFF | TGTGCCAGCAGCCAATGGCTAGCGGGGGGGCCTGGGAATGAGCAGTTCTTC
NA | once | TRBJ2-7 | TRBV7-9 | CASSLEVDPYEQYF | TGTGCCAGCAGCTTAGAAGTGGATCCCTACGAGCAGTACTTC
NA | NA | TRBJ1-5 | TRBV6-2/TRBV6-3 | CASSEDRNNQPQHF | TGTGCCAGCAGCGAGGACAGAAACAATCAGCCCCAGCATTTT
NA | NA | TRBJ2-5 | TRBV3-1 | CASSGTVAAQETQYF | TGTGCCAGCAGCGGAACGGTAGCGGCACAAGAGACCCAGTACTTC
NA | NA | TRBJ1-2 | TRBV6-5 | CASSYFGMTNYGYTF | TGTGCCAGCAGTTACTTTGGGATGACGAACTATGGCTACACCTTC
NA | NA | TRBJ1-2 | TRBV7-2 | CAVRGLNYGYTF | TGTGCCGTCCGGGGGCTCAACTATGGCTACACCTTC
NA | NA | TRBJ1-2 | TRBV20-1 | CSARDYMAKESYGYTF | TGCAGTGCTAGAGATTATATGGCGAAAGAAAGCTATGGCTACACCTTC
NA | NA | TRBJ2-7 | TRBV12-3/TRBV12-4 | CASRRDLAYEQYF | TGTGCCAGCAGGAGGGACTTAGCCTACGAGCAGTACTTC
NA | NA | TRBJ1-5 | TRBV20-1 | CSATGRADQPQHF | TGCAGTGCTACGGGACGAGCGGATCAGCCCCAGCATTTT
NA | NA | TRBJ1-5 | TRBV12-3/TRBV12-4 | CASSLGRIVQPQHF | TGTGCCAGCAGTTTAGGTAGGATTGTTCAGCCCCAGCATTTT
NA | NA | TRBJ2-5 | TRBV3-1 | CASSPRGYQETQYF | TGTGCCAGCAGCCCTCGCGGGTACCAAGAGACCCAGTACTTC
TRBD2 | NA | TRBJ2-7 | TRBV20-1 | CSAPGLAGGGQYF | TGCAGTGCCCCAGGACTAGCGGGAGGGGGGCAGTACTTC
NA | NA | TRBJ2-3 | TRBV5-6 | CASSLALATQYF | TGTGCCAGCAGCTTGGCCCTAGCTACGCAGTATTTT
NA | once | TRBJ2-7 | TRBV7-9 | CASSLEYTSYEQYF | TGTGCCAGCAGCTTAGAATATACCTCCTACGAGCAGTACTTC
TRBD1 | NA | TRBJ1-6 | TRBV7-8 | CASSLRGQNNSPLHF | TGTGCCAGCAGCTTAAGGGGACAGAATAATTCACCCCTCCACTTT
NA | NA | TRBJ2-7 | TRBV5-4 | CASSQLSAGARYEQYF | TGTGCCAGCAGCCAACTATCGGCGGGGGCCCGATACGAGCAGTACTTC
NA | NA | TRBJ2-3 | TRBV20-1 | CSASDGYTQYF | TGCAGTGCTTCGGACGGGTATACGCAGTATTTT
NA | NA | TRBJ2-5 | TRBV30 | CAWNRVGETQYF | TGTGCCTGGAACCGCGTAGGGGAGACCCAGTACTTC
TRBD1 | once | TRBJ1-2 | TRBV29-1 | CSVDGTGGFYGYTF | TGCAGCGTGGATGGGACAGGGGGATTCTATGGCTACACCTTC
NA | NA | TRBJ2-7 | TRBV7-9 | CASSAVAEQYF | TGTGCCAGCAGCGCAGTGGCCGAGCAGTACTTC
NA | NA | TRBJ1-1 | TRBV20-1 | CSARGSGDSAEAFF | TGCAGTGCTCGAGGATCAGGGGATAGCGCTGAAGCTTTCTTT
TRBD2 | NA | TRBJ2-3 | TRBV27 | CASSLSSGGADTQYF | TGTGCCAGCAGTTTATCTAGCGGGGGCGCAGATACGCAGTATTTT
NA | NA | TRBJ1-2 | TRBV29-1 | CSAQGGTHNYGYTF | TGCAGCGCCCAAGGTGGGACACACAACTATGGCTACACCTTC
TRBD2 | NA | TRBJ2-7 | TRBV6-5 | CASSYSGERGTYEQYF | TGTGCCAGCAGTTACTCTGGAGAGCGGGGAACCTACGAGCAGTACTTC
NA | NA | TRBJ1-2 | TRBV27 | CASSDALGYGYTF | TGTGCCAGCAGTGACGCATTGGGCTATGGCTACACCTTC
NA | NA | TRBJ2-5 | TRBV24-1 | CATSDLPGETQYF | TGTGCCACCAGTGACTTACCCGGGGAGACCCAGTACTTC
NA | NA | TRBJ1-2 | TRBV11-2 | CASSFRVHGYTF | TGTGCCAGCAGCTTCAGGGTCCATGGCTACACCTTC
NA | NA | TRBJ1-3 | TRBV5-6 | CASSLSSGNTIYF | TGTGCCAGCAGCTTGAGCTCTGGAAACACCATATATTTT
TRBD1 | NA | TRBJ2-5 | TRBV7-8 | CASSFDRGQETQYF | TGTGCCAGCAGCTTCGACAGGGGGCAAGAGACCCAGTACTTC
NA | NA | TRBJ2-7 | TRBV13 | CASSLWGRAYEQYF | TGTGCCAGCAGCTTATGGGGCAGAGCCTACGAGCAGTACTTC
NA | NA | TRBJ2-5 | TRBV7-8 | CASSPPNLQETQYF | TGTGCCAGCAGCCCCCCTAATCTTCAAGAGACCCAGTACTTC
TRBD1 | NA | TRBJ1-2 | TRBV4-1 | CASNQSPGQELVYGYTF | TGCGCCAGCAACCAAAGTCCGGGACAGGAACTTGTATATGGCTACACCTTC
NA | NA | TRBJ1-1 | TRBV25-1 | CASSESGGNTEAFF | TGTGCCAGCAGTGAATCCGGCGGGAACACTGAAGCTTTCTTT
NA | NA | TRBJ2-1 | TRBV30 | CAWSVLGFNEQFF | TGTGCCTGGAGTGTGCTTGGGTTTAATGAGCAGTTCTTC
NA | NA | TRBJ1-5 | TRBV4-1 | CASSQDAGYQPQHF | TGCGCCAGCAGCCAAGATGCGGGATATCAGCCCCAGCATTTT
NA | NA | TRBJ1-5 | TRBV19 | CASSALGYSNQPQHF | TGTGCCAGTAGTGCCTTAGGGTATAGCAATCAGCCCCAGCATTTT
TRBD1 | few | TRBJ2-7 | TRBV12-3/TRBV12-4 | CASSIGTGGYEQYF | TGTGCCAGCAGCATCGGGACAGGGGGCTACGAGCAGTACTTC
NA | NA | TRBJ2-5 | TRBV7-9 | CASSFTGVQETQYF | TGTGCCAGCAGCTTTACGGGGGTACAAGAGACCCAGTACTTC
NA | once | TRBJ2-7 | TRBV20-1 | CSARGVGYPYEQYF | TGCAGTGCTAGAGGGGTGGGATACCCCTACGAGCAGTACTTC
NA | NA | TRBJ2-7 | TRBV28 | CASSNRYEQYF | TGTGCCAGCAGCAATCGGTACGAGCAGTACTTC
TRBD1 | NA | TRBJ1-1 | TRBV30 | CACNQGAMNTEAFF | TGTGCCTGTAATCAGGGGGCCATGAACACTGAAGCTTTCTTT
TRBD2 | NA | TRBJ2-6 | TRBV6-1 | CGGRSSGSTGANVLTF | TGTGGGGGGAGAAGTAGCGGGAGTACTGGGGCCAACGTCCTGACTTTC
NA | NA | TRBJ1-1 | TRBV20-1 | CSAREPEEDTEAFF | TGCAGTGCTAGAGAGCCGGAGGAGGACACTGAAGCTTTCTTT